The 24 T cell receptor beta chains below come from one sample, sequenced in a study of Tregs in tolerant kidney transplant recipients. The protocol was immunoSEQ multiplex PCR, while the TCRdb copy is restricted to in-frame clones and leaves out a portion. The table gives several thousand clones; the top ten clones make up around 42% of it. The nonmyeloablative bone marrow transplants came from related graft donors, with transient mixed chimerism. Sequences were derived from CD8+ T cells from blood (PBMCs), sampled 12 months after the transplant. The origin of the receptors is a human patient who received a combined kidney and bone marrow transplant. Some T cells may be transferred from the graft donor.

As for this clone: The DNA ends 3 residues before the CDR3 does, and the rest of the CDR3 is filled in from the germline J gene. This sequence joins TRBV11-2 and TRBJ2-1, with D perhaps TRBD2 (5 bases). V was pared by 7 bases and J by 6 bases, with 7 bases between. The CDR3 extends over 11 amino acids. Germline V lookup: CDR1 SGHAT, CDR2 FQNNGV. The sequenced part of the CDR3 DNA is TGTGCCAGCAACGAGGGCAATGAG. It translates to CASNEGNE. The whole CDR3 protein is CASNEGNEQFF.

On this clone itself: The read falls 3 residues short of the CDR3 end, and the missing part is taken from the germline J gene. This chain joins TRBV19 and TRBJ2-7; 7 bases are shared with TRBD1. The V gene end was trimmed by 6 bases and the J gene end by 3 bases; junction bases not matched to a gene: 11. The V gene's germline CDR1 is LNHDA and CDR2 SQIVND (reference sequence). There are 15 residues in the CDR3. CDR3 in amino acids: CASRGTAEVFYEQYF. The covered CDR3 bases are TGTGCCAGTAGAGGGACAGCTGAAGTATTCTACGAG.

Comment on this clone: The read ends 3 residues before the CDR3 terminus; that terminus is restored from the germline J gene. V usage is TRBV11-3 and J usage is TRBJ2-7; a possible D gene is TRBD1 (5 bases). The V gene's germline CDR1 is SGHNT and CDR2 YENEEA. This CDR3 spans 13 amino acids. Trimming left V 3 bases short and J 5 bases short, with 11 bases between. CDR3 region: CASSFSWTHEQYF. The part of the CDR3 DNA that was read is TGTGCCAGCAGCTTCTCTTGGACACACGAG. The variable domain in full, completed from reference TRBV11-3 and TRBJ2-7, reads EAGVVQSPRYKIIEKKQPVAFWCNPISGHNTLYWYLQNLGQGPELLIRYENEEAVDDSQLPKDRFSAERLKGVDSTLKIQPAELGDSAVYLCASSFSWTHEQYFGPGTRLTVT.

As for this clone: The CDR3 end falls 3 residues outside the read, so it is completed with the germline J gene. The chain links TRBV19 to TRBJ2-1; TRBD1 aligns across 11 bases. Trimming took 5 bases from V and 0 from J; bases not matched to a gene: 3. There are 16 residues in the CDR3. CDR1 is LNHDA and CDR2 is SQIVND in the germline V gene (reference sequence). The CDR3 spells CASSWTGGNSYNEQFF. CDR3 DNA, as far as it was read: TGTGCCAGTAGTTGGACAGGGGGCAACTCCTACAATGAG.

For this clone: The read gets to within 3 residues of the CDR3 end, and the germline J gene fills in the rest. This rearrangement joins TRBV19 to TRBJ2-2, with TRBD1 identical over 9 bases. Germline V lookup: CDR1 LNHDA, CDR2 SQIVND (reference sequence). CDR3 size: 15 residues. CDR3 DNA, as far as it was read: TGTGCCAGTAGCCTCGACAGGGGGGAAGTAATTGAG. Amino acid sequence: CASSLDRGEVIE. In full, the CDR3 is CASSLDRGEVIELFF.

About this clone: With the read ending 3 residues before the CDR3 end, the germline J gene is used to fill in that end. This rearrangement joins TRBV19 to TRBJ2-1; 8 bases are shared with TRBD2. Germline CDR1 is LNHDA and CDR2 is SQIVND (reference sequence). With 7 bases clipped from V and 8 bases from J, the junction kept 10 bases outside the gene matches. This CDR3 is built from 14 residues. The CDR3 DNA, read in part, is TGTGCCAGTAACCTTGCGGGAGGAGTCTATGAG. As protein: CASNLAGGVYE. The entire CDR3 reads CASNLAGGVYEQFF.

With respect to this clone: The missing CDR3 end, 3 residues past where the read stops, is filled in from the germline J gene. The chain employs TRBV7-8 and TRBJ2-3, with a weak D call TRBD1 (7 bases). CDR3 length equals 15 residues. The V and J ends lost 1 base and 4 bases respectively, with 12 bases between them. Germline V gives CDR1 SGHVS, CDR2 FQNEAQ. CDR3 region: CASSLGAGGPDTQYF. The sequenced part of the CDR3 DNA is TGTGCCAGCAGCTTAGGAGCAGGGGGGCCAGATACG.

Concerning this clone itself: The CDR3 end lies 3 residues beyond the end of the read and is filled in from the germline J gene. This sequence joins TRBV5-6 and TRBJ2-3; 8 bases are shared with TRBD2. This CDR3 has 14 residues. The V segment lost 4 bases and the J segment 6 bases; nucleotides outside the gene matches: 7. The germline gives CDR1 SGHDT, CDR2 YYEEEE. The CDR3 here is CASSPGGGGDTQYF. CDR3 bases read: TGTGCCAGCAGCCCCGGGGGGGGAGGGGATACG.

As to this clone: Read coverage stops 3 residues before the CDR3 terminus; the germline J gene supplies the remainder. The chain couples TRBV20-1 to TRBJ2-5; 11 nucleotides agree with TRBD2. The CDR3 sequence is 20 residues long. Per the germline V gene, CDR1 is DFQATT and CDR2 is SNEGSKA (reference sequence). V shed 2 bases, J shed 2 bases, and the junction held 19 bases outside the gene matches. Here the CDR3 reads CSARPTSGSIISLGQETQYF. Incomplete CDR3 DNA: TGCAGTGCTAGACCCACTAGCGGGAGTATAATTTCCCTCGGGCAAGAGACC.

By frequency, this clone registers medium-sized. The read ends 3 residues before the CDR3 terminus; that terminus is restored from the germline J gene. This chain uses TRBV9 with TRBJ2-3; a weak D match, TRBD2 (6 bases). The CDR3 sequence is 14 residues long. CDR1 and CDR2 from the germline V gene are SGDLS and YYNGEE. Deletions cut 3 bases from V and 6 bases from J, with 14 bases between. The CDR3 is CASSAGSGPDTQYF. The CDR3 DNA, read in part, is TGTGCCAGCAGCGCTGGTAGCGGACCCGATACG.

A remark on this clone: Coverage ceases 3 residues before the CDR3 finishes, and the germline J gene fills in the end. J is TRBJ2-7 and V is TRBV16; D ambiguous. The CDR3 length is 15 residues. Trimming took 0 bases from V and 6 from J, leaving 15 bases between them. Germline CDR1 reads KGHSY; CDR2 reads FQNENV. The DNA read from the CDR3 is TGTGCCAGCAGCCAATCAGGCCAGCCCCGCGGCGAG. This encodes CASSQSGQPRGE. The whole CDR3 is CASSQSGQPRGEQYF.

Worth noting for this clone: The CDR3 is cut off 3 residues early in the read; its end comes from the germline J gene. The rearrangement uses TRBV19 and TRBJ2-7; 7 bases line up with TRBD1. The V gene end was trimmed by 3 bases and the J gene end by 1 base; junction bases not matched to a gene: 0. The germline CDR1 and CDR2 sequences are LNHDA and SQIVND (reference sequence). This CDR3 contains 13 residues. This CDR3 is CASSMGQSYEQYF. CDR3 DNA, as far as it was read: TGTGCCAGTAGTATGGGACAGTCCTACGAG.

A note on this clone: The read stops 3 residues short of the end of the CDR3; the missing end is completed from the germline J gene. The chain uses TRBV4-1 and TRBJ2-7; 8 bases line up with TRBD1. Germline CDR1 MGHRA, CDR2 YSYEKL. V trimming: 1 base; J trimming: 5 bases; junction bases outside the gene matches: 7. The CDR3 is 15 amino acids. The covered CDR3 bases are TGCGCCAGCAGCCAAGGGACAGGGTTGGTCCACGAG. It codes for CASSQGTGLVHE. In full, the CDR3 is CASSQGTGLVHEQYF.

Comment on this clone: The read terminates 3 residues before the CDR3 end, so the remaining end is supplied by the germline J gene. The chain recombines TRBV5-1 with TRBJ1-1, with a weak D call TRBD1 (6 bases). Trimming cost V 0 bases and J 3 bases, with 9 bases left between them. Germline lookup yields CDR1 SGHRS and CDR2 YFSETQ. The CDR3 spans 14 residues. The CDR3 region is CASSLGTDYTEAFF. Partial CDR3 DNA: TGCGCCAGCAGCTTGGGGACAGATTACACTGAA.

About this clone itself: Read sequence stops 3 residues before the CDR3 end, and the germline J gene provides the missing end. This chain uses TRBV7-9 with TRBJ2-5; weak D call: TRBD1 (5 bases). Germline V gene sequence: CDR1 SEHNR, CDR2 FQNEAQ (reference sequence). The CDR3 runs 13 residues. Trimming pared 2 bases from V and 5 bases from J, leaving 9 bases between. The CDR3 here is CASSLPGWETQYF. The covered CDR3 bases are TGTGCCAGCAGCTTACCAGGGTGGGAGACC.

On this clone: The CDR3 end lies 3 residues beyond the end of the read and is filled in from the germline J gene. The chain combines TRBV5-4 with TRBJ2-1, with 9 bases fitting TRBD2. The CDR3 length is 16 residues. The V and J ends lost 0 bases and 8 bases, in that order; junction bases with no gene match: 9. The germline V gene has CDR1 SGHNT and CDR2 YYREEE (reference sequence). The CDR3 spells CASSLAQGLAFHEQFF. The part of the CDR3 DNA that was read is TGTGCCAGCAGCTTGGCCCAAGGACTAGCGTTTCATGAG.

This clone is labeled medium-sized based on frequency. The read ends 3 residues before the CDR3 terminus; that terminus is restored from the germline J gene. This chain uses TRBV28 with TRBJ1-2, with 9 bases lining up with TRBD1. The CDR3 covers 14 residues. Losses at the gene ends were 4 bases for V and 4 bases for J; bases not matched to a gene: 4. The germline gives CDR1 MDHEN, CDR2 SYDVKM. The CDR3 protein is CASSSDRGIYGYTF. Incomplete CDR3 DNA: TGTGCCAGCAGTTCAGACAGGGGGATCTATGGC.

Incomplete CDR3 DNA: TGTGCCAGCAGCTTCCGGGACACCCCCTACGAG. Protein sequence: CASSFRDTPYE. The CDR3, in full, reads CASSFRDTPYEQYF. The chain is built from TRBV7-9 and TRBJ2-7, with D possibly matching TRBD1 (6 bases). The read ends 3 residues before the CDR3 terminus; that terminus is restored from the germline J gene. This CDR3 is built from 14 residues. CDR1 is SEHNR and CDR2 is FQNEAQ in the germline V gene (reference sequence). V was trimmed by 3 bases and J by 2 bases, leaving 11 bases between them.

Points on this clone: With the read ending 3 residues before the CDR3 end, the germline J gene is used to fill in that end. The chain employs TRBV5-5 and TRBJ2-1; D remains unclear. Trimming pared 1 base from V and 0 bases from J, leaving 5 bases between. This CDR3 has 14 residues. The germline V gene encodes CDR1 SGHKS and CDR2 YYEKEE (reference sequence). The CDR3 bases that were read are TGTGCCAGCAGCTTGTCCAGCTCCTACAATGAG. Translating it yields CASSLSSSYNE. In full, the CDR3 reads CASSLSSSYNEQFF.

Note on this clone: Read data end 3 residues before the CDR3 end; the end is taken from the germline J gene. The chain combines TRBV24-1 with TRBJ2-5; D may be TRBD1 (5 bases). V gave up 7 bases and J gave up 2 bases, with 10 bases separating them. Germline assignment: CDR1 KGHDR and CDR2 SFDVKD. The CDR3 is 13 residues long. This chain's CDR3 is CATSPDNQETQYF. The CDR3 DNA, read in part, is TGTGCCACCAGCCCGGACAATCAAGAGACC.

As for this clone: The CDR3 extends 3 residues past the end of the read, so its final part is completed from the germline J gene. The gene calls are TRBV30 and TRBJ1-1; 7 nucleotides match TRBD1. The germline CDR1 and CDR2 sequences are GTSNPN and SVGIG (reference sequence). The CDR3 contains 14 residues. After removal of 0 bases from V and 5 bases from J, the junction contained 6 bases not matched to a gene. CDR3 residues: CAWSVGGLGTEAFF. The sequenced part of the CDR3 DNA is TGTGCCTGGAGTGTAGGGGGCCTGGGGACTGAA.

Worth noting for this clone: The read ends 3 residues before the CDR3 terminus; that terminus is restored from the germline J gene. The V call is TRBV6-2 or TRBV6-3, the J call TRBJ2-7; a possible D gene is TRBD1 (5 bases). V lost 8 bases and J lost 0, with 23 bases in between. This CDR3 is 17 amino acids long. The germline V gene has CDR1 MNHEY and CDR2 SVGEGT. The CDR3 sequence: CASRTPSTGRSSYEQYF. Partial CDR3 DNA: TGTGCCAGCCGAACACCAAGTACAGGAAGGAGCTCCTACGAG.

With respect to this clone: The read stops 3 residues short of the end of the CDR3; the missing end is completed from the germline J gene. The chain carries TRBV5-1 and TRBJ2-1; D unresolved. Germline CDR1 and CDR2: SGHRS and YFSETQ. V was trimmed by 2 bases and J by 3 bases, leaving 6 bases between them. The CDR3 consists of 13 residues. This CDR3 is CASSFNSYNEQFF. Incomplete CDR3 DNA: TGCGCCAGCAGCTTCAACAGCTACAATGAG.

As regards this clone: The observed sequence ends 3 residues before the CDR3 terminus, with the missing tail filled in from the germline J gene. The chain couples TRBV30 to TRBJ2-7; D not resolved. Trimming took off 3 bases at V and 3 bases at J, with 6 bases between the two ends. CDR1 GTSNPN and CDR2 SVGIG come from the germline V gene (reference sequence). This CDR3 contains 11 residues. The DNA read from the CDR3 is TGTGCCTGGAGCTCCAGCTACGAG. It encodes CAWSSSYE. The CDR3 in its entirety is CAWSSSYEQYF.